This record looks at one T cell receptor beta chain sequence and its context. Per the study methods: The authors estimated nucleated cell counts from reference gene primer amplification. The method was immunoSEQ multiplex PCR; TCRdb's version includes in-frame clones alone and lacks a portion of them. The D gene and trimming were derived from the DNA, and the V and J assignments and clone size from that table. The sample has under 250,000 clones, roughly 77% seen once. The data derive from a study of blood T cell repertoires in COVID-19. Study as a whole: T cells, B-cell-depleted T cells, or PBMCs supplied cDNA or gDNA.

The length of the CDR3 is 15 residues. Germline CDR1 reads MNHEY; CDR2 reads SVGAGI. Trimming removed 5 bases at V and 0 bases at J, with 13 bases between. A Seattle source enrolled patients during active infection and followed them longitudinally. V usage is TRBV6-5 and J usage is TRBJ1-2; D may be TRBD1 (6 bases). Input material: peripheral blood. This TCR was sampled from a woman aged 40 to 50 with COVID-19, enrolled during active disease. The CDR3 reads CASSHDRLTNYGYTF. The CDR3 DNA reads as TGTGCCAGCAGTCACGACAGGCTGACTAACTATGGCTACACCTTC.